The source of this TCR beta chain is a study of blood T cell repertoires in COVID-19. Study-level information: The cDNA or gDNA used as material had been derived from T cells, B-cell-depleted T cells, or PBMCs.

CDR1 is WNHNN, CDR2 SYGVQD, per germline (reference sequence). With V trimmed by 2 bases and J by 2 bases, 9 bases remained unmatched. This CDR3 is 18 amino acids long. In the original analysis: Using reference gene primer amplification, nucleated cell counts were estimated. The repertoire was sequenced with immunoSEQ multiplex PCR; TCRdb's copy has only in-frame clones and lacks some. The V and J calls and clone size are taken from that table; D and trimming were inferred from the DNA. The sample lists 150,000 to 200,000 clones, approximately 86% occurring once. Sequencing was done on a sample of peripheral blood. This rearrangement joins TRBV10-1 to TRBJ2-6; 7 bases fit TRBD1. The receptor's source is a man between 60 and 75 years old with COVID-19, enrolled during active disease. The CDR3 DNA follows: TGCGCCAGCAGTGAGGTAACAGGGGAACTTCCTGGGGCCAACGTCCTGACTTTC. Residues: CASSEVTGELPGANVLTF.